The clone carrying this T cell receptor beta chain was counted once. The antigen is not known. The data were obtained in a study of OX40 agonist ivuxolimab in advanced cancers. Across the whole study: Under the entry rules, prior anti-PD-1, anti-PD-L1 or anti-CTLA-4 therapy was allowed, and more than 35% had some. Broader study findings: Average numbers of expanded clones were greater in CD8+ T cells than in CD4+.

This CDR3 contains 14 residues. The V segment lost 11 bases and the J segment 0 bases; nucleotides outside the gene matches: 9. Germline loops: CDR1 SNHLY, CDR2 FYNNEI. This table comes from immunoSEQ multiplex PCR, and its TCRdb copy is limited to in-frame clones, with some not included. The sample lists about 61,000 clones, roughly nine tenths occurring once. This sequence was found in an adult with an advanced solid tumor such as melanoma, head and neck, liver or kidney cancer. Material: CD4+ or CD8+ T cells sorted from blood, obtained in a trial of the OX40 agonist ivuxolimab. This chain connects TRBV2 to TRBJ1-2, with 7 bases fitting TRBD1. CDR3 in amino acids: CADRRDSANYGYTF. The CDR3 nucleotides read TGTGCCGACAGAAGGGACAGCGCTAACTATGGCTACACCTTC.